This TCR beta chain was recorded in a study of blood T cells in healthy people across ages. Study-wide points: Naive T cell percentage strongly correlated with TCR beta diversity.

After removal of 0 bases from V and 5 bases from J, the junction contained 16 bases not matched to a gene. CDR3 size: 21 residues. Germline lookup yields CDR1 SEHNR and CDR2 FQNEAQ (reference sequence). Using a J-beta primer mix together with a sample-barcoded 5' primer, a second PCR was run for roughly 7 to 11 cycles. Researchers report that a template-switch adaptor with 12 random nucleotides tagged each cDNA molecule. A single record per CDR3 protein comes from TCRdb applying MiXCR to the 5' RACE reads. The table includes around 2 million distinct CDR3 sequences, about 39% detected once. This clonotype was detected ten times or more. Its antigen is currently unknown.

Sequencing input: blood. This clonotype originated in a human donor in good health. The rearrangement uses TRBV7-9 and TRBJ2-2; 12 bases match TRBD2. The CDR3 nucleotides are TGTGCCAGCAGCTTAGCGTTCCTAGGACTAGCGGGGAGAGCGAGGACCGGGGAGCTGTTTTTT. Amino acid sequence: CASSLAFLGLAGRARTGELFF.